These T cell receptor beta chains were read from a single sample in a study of cytomegalovirus exposure and HLA in healthy donors. Clones were read by immunoSEQ multiplex PCR, and TCRdb kept only the in-frame ones, dropping some. The sample records about 92,000 clones, just under 70% being singletons. The sample consisted of PBMCs. These receptors all come from a man in his forties or fifties in good health and CMV-seronegative. Both conserved end residues are part of each CDR3. The D gene is left open where the match is weak. The size of a clone is reported for some rows only, either as once, few or many, or as a class for expanded clones.

j_gene	abundance	d_gene	v_gene	CDR3nt	CDR3aa
TRBJ1-6	NA	TRBD1	TRBV10-3	TGTGCCACTCAGCCGGGACAGGCCTATCTCCTCCACTTT	CATQPGQAYLLHF
TRBJ2-7	NA	TRBD1	TRBV5-6	TGTGCCAGCAGCTTGGGCCCGGGACAGCTATACGAGCAGTACTTC	CASSLGPGQLYEQYF
TRBJ2-7	few	TRBD2	TRBV9	TGTGCCAGCAGCACTGGGGGGGGTCAGCACGAGCAGTACTTC	CASSTGGGQHEQYF
TRBJ1-4	once	NA	TRBV4-3	TGCGCCAGCAGCCATTGGGGGACTCTTAATGAAAAACTGTTTTTT	CASSHWGTLNEKLFF
TRBJ1-5	NA	TRBD1	TRBV2	TGTGCCAGCAGTACCCAGGGGGCGACAAGACAGCCCCAGCATTTT	CASSTQGATRQPQHF
TRBJ1-1	NA	NA	TRBV30	TGTGCCTGGAACAAAGAGAACACTGAAGCTTTCTTT	CAWNKENTEAFF
TRBJ2-2	NA	TRBD2	TRBV4-3	TGCGCCAGCAGCCAAGAACTGGGACTAGGGACTTGGCTAGCGGAATACACCGGGGAGCTGTTTTTT	CASSQELGLGTWLAEYTGELFF
TRBJ1-1	NA	NA	TRBV5-6	TGTGCCAGCAGCTTGTTAAAAGAGATGAACACTGAAGCTTTCTTT	CASSLLKEMNTEAFF
TRBJ2-2	NA	TRBD2	TRBV4-2	TGTGCCAGCAGCCAGGTTCTAGCGGGACCAGGCGGGGAGCTGTTTTTT	CASSQVLAGPGGELFF
TRBJ1-1	NA	NA	TRBV30	TGTGCCTGGTGCGTCGTTGTAGTCCCCATGAACACTGAAGCTTTCTTT	CAWCVVVVPMNTEAFF
TRBJ2-5	NA	TRBD1	TRBV19	TGTGCCAGTAGGAGGGGACAGGGGGAGACCCAGTACTTC	CASRRGQGETQYF
TRBJ2-3	NA	NA	TRBV29-1	TGCAGCGTTGAAGGGTCGAGGGCGCGAGGCACAGATACGCAGTATTTT	CSVEGSRARGTDTQYF
TRBJ2-1	NA	TRBD1	TRBV19	TGTGCCAGTAGTTCCAACAGGGGGCTTGGGGATGAGCAGTTCTTC	CASSSNRGLGDEQFF
TRBJ2-7	NA	TRBD1	TRBV5-4	TGTGCCAGCAGCTTCAGGGGGCTGGGCGGAGAGCAGTACTTC	CASSFRGLGGEQYF
TRBJ2-1	few	TRBD1	TRBV5-1	TGCGCCAGCAGCGGGACAGGGGCTCAACACAATGAGCAGTTCTTC	CASSGTGAQHNEQFF
TRBJ1-2	NA	TRBD1	TRBV7-2	TGTGCCAGCAGCTTACTGGGACAGAACTATGGCTACACCTTC	CASSLLGQNYGYTF
TRBJ2-5	NA	NA	TRBV7-2	TGTGCCAGCAGCTCCCAATCTGGTCTGAGAGGGAACTTC	CASSSQSGLRGNF
TRBJ2-1	few	NA	TRBV7-2	TGTGCCAGCAAATTCCAGGGGTCAGATGAGCAGTTCTTC	CASKFQGSDEQFF
TRBJ1-5	few	NA	TRBV18	TGTGCCAGCTCCGCAGGGGCCAACAATCAGCCCCAGCATTTT	CASSAGANNQPQHF
TRBJ2-5	few	NA	TRBV21-1	TGTGCCAGCAGCAAAGTCAAGGGGAGGGAGCCCGAGACCCAGTACTTC	CASSKVKGREPETQYF
TRBJ2-5	NA	TRBD2	TRBV6-1	TGTGCCAGCAGTGAAGGGGCTAGCGGGGCGTGGGAGACCCAGTACTTC	CASSEGASGAWETQYF
TRBJ1-1	NA	NA	TRBV5-1	TGCGCCAGCAGCTCATCCGGGACAAAGAGCATGAACACTGAAGCTTTCTTT	CASSSSGTKSMNTEAFF
TRBJ1-4	NA	TRBD1	TRBV7-9	TGTGCCAGCAGCTTAGCCGGGACAGCCAATGAAAAACTGTTTTTT	CASSLAGTANEKLFF
TRBJ2-4	once	TRBD2	TRBV7-2	TGTGCCAGCAGCACCCAAAGCGGGGGGGCCTCCATTCAGTACTTC	CASSTQSGGASIQYF
TRBJ1-1	NA	TRBD1	TRBV27	TGTGCCAGCAGTCACAGGGGGCCTACTGAAGCTTTCTTT	CASSHRGPTEAFF
TRBJ2-3	NA	TRBD1	TRBV5-6	TGTGCCAGCAGCTTGGCCGGCGGACAGGGCACAGATACGCAGTATTTT	CASSLAGGQGTDTQYF
TRBJ1-1	NA	NA	TRBV6-6	TGTGCCAGCAGTTACATCGGAGGGGATGGGACTGAAGCTTTCTTT	CASSYIGGDGTEAFF
TRBJ2-7	NA	NA	TRBV11-2	TGTGCCAGCAGCCTACCTTCCCCAGGGATCCCCTACGAGCAGTACTTC	CASSLPSPGIPYEQYF
TRBJ2-6	NA	NA	TRBV9	TGTGCCAGCAGCGTAGGGCAGGGCCCTATATCTGGGGCCAACGTCCTGACTTTC	CASSVGQGPISGANVLTF
TRBJ1-2	NA	NA	TRBV2	TGTGCCAGCAAGAGGGACATTGGCTATGGCTACACCTTC	CASKRDIGYGYTF
TRBJ2-2	NA	TRBD1	TRBV2	TGTGCCAGCACCCAACAGGGGGCCGCGAACACCGGGGAGCTGTTTTTT	CASTQQGAANTGELFF
TRBJ2-1	NA	NA	TRBV7-3	TGTGCCAGCAGCTCAGGTGCCTACAATGAGCAGTTCTTC	CASSSGAYNEQFF
TRBJ1-1	few	TRBD1	TRBV29-1	TGCAGCGTGGGCACAGGGGTTGCAAATGCTTTCTTT	CSVGTGVANAFF
TRBJ1-2	NA	NA	TRBV29-1	TGCAGCGTGACTCAGGGAGGATTAGGGTATGGCTACACCTTC	CSVTQGGLGYGYTF
TRBJ1-1	once	TRBD1	TRBV5-1	TGCGCCAGCAGCCTCGGCCTAACCCGAACAGGGGACCTAGTCTTGAACACTGAAGCTTTCTTT	CASSLGLTRTGDLVLNTEAFF
TRBJ1-2	NA	NA	TRBV19	TGTGCCAGTAGTGACACAGGGCACTATGGCTACACCTTC	CASSDTGHYGYTF
TRBJ2-1	few	TRBD2	TRBV4-3	TGCGCCAGCAGCCTCGGATCCCTAGCGGGGGAAGGGAATGAGCAGTTCTTC	CASSLGSLAGEGNEQFF
TRBJ1-1	NA	NA	TRBV27	TGTGCCAGCAGTTCCCCCAGACAGATGAACACTGAAGCTTTCTTT	CASSSPRQMNTEAFF
TRBJ1-5	NA	NA	TRBV7-9	TGTGCCAGCAGCCCCCCGGGCGGGCAGCCCCAGCATTTT	CASSPPGGQPQHF
TRBJ1-5	NA	NA	TRBV5-1	TGCGCCAGCAGCTTTAACGGGGATCAGCCCCAGCATTTT	CASSFNGDQPQHF